This T cell receptor (beta chain) was profiled in a study of blood T cell repertoires in COVID-19. Background on the study: Spain, Italy and the United States supplied samples that represented acute and convalescent COVID-19.

Sequencing was performed with immunoSEQ multiplex PCR; in TCRdb, only in-frame clones are kept and a portion is missing. The sample contains about 230,000 clones, less than 90% of which appear only once. Material: peripheral blood. This clonotype originated in a woman aged 70 to 79 with active or convalescent COVID-19.

This CDR3 reads CASSLTRDSYNEQFF. As DNA, the CDR3 is TGCGCCAGCAGCTTGACCAGGGACTCCTACAATGAGCAGTTCTTC. The rearrangement uses TRBV5-1 and TRBJ2-1; TRBD1 might be the D (5 bases). The germline V and J ends were trimmed by 1 base and 0 bases, with 8 bases remaining between them. Looked up from germline, CDR1 is SGHRS and CDR2 is YFSETQ. This CDR3 has 15 residues.